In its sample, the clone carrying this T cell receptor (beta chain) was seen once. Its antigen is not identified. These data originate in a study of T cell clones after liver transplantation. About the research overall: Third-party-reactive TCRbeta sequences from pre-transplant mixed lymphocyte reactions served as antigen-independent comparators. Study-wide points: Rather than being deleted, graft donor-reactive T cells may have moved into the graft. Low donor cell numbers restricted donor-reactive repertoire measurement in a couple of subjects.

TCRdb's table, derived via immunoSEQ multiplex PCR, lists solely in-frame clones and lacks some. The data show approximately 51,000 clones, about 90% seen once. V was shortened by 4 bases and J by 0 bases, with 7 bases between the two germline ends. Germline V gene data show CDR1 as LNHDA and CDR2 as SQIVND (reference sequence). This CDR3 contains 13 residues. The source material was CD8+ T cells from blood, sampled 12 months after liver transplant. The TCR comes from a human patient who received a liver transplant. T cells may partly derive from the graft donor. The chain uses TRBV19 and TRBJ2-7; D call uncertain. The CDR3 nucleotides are TGTGCCAGTAGTAACCGGGTCTCCTACGAGCAGTACTTC. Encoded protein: CASSNRVSYEQYF.